This is a list of T cell receptor beta chains from one sample in a study of patients and donors after allogeneic stem cell transplantation. A single record per CDR3 protein comes from TCRdb applying MiXCR to the RT-PCR reads. The sample carries around 240,000 distinct CDR3 sequences, 11% to 15% recorded once. Material for sequencing was blood, either unsorted or a sorted T cell fraction (not recorded which). All receptors come from a human donor who was either an allogeneic HSCT recipient or a stem cell or donor lymphocyte infusion donor (not recorded which). It is not recorded whose cells these are; they may come from a transplant donor. Each CDR3 is given with its conserved first and last residue. The D gene is left open where the match is weak. Clone size is not always given. Where it is, it says once, few, many or a class for expanded clones.

D	length	size	V	J	CDR3	DNA
NA	15	few	TRBV12-3/TRBV12-4	TRBJ2-1	CASSRQGGAYNEQFF	TGTGCCAGCAGTAGACAGGGAGGGGCTTACAATGAGCAGTTCTTC
TRBD1	15	NA	TRBV27	TRBJ1-2	CASRSRGQVVNGYTF	TGTGCCAGCAGATCCAGGGGACAGGTGGTAAATGGCTACACCTTC
TRBD1	15	many	TRBV6-2/TRBV6-3	TRBJ2-7	CASSYVPGGSYEQYF	TGTGCCAGCAGTTACGTTCCAGGGGGTTCCTACGAGCAGTACTTC
TRBD2	14	few	TRBV7-3	TRBJ2-7	CASSLSGLAVEQYF	TGTGCCAGCAGCTTAAGTGGACTAGCGGTCGAGCAGTACTTC
TRBD1	15	NA	TRBV12-3/TRBV12-4	TRBJ2-7	CASSKDRGRTEEQYF	TGTGCCAGCAGTAAAGACAGGGGAAGAACAGAGGAGCAGTACTTC
TRBD2	17	few	TRBV18	TRBJ2-3	CASSPTGTSGSTDTQYF	TGTGCCAGCTCCCCAACCGGGACTAGCGGGAGCACAGATACGCAGTATTTT
NA	14	NA	TRBV2	TRBJ2-2	CASSSDANTGELFF	TGTGCCAGCAGTAGCGACGCGAACACCGGGGAGCTGTTTTTT
NA	14	many	TRBV12-3/TRBV12-4	TRBJ1-4	CASSPGLSNEKLFF	TGTGCCAGCAGTCCAGGGTTGTCTAATGAAAAACTGTTTTTT
NA	14	NA	TRBV19	TRBJ1-5	CASSSRTGVQPQHF	TGTGCCAGTAGTTCCCGAACCGGGGTTCAGCCCCAGCATTTT
TRBD2	15	NA	TRBV7-2	TRBJ2-1	CASSQLAGDYNEQFF	TGTGCCAGCAGCCAGCTAGCGGGAGATTACAATGAGCAGTTCTTC
TRBD1	14	few	TRBV24-1	TRBJ1-2	CATSEPTGADGYTF	TGTGCCACCAGTGAACCGACAGGGGCTGATGGCTACACCTTC
NA	13	many	TRBV28	TRBJ1-5	CASSREGVQPQHF	TGTGCCAGCAGCCGCGAGGGGGTTCAGCCCCAGCATTTT
NA	12	many	TRBV12-3/TRBV12-4	TRBJ2-5	CASSINRETQYF	TGTGCCAGCAGTATCAACCGAGAGACCCAGTACTTC
TRBD1	15	NA	TRBV5-1	TRBJ2-7	CASSLDGQGFVVEYF	TGCGCCAGCAGCTTGGATGGACAGGGATTTGTGGTGGAGTACTTC
NA	14	NA	TRBV7-9	TRBJ2-5	CASSSTGYQETQYF	TGTGCCAGCAGCTCGACAGGATACCAAGAGACCCAGTACTTC
NA	16	once	TRBV7-8	TRBJ1-1	CASSSRLVGVNTEAFF	TGTGCCAGCAGCTCCCGCTTGGTGGGGGTAAACACTGAAGCTTTCTTT
TRBD2	16	NA	TRBV4-1	TRBJ2-3	CASSQTSGARTDTQYF	TGCGCCAGCAGCCAGACTAGCGGGGCGCGCACAGATACGCAGTATTTT
NA	16	NA	TRBV19	TRBJ2-1	CASSSASGGTASEQFF	TGTGCCAGTAGTTCCGCATCCGGCGGGACAGCAAGTGAGCAGTTCTTC
NA	14	few	TRBV7-8	TRBJ2-5	CASSFSGPQETQYF	TGTGCCAGCAGCTTCAGCGGGCCCCAGGAGACCCAGTACTTC
NA	11	NA	TRBV2	TRBJ1-4	CASSVKEKLFF	TGTGCCAGCAGTGTAAAGGAAAAACTGTTTTTT
NA	15	NA	TRBV6-1	TRBJ2-7	CASREQQGYSYEQYF	TGTGCCAGCAGAGAACAGCAGGGGTACTCCTACGAGCAGTACTTC
NA	15	NA	TRBV7-2	TRBJ2-7	CASSLAFARVGEQYF	TGTGCCAGCAGCTTAGCGTTTGCCAGGGTCGGCGAGCAGTACTTC
NA	13	many	TRBV6-1	TRBJ2-2	CASRLRATGELFF	TGTGCCAGCAGACTTAGGGCCACCGGGGAGCTGTTTTTT
NA	10	few	TRBV2	TRBJ1-2	CASREIGYTF	TGTGCCAGCAGAGAAATTGGCTACACCTTC
NA	14	many	TRBV2	TRBJ1-1	CASSPLRLNTEAFF	TGTGCCAGCAGCCCCCTCAGGCTGAACACTGAAGCTTTCTTT
NA	13	few	TRBV5-1	TRBJ1-4	CASRREANEKLFF	TGCGCCAGCAGGCGGGAGGCTAATGAAAAACTGTTTTTT
NA	13	NA	TRBV30	TRBJ2-3	CAWSAAGADTQYF	TGTGCCTGGAGTGCGGCTGGGGCAGATACGCAGTATTTT
NA	16	many	TRBV4-3	TRBJ1-1	CASSQGDSRGSTEAFF	TGCGCCAGCAGCCAAGGGGATAGTAGAGGGAGCACTGAAGCTTTCTTT
NA	11	NA	TRBV5-6	TRBJ1-2	CASSWEGGYTF	TGTGCCAGCAGCTGGGAAGGGGGCTACACCTTC
TRBD1	13	NA	TRBV19	TRBJ1-2	CASSVGQGGGYTF	TGTGCCAGTAGTGTGGGACAGGGAGGCGGCTACACCTTC
TRBD1	17	NA	TRBV11-2	TRBJ1-1	CASSLAGQGIIGTEAFF	TGTGCCAGCAGCTTAGCGGGACAGGGCATTATAGGGACTGAAGCTTTCTTT
NA	13	few	TRBV15	TRBJ1-1	CATRKTLNTEAFF	TGTGCCACCAGAAAGACGCTGAACACTGAAGCTTTCTTT
TRBD2	15	many	TRBV10-3	TRBJ2-3	CAIGEGLAGKDTQYF	TGTGCCATCGGGGAGGGACTAGCGGGAAAAGATACGCAGTATTTT
NA	16	NA	TRBV6-1	TRBJ1-3	CASSPRYGESGNTIYF	TGTGCCAGCAGCCCCAGATATGGGGAATCTGGAAACACCATATATTTT
NA	17	NA	TRBV18	TRBJ2-7	CASSLSDGGLSSYEQYF	TGTGCCAGCTCACTCTCAGACGGGGGCTTGAGCTCCTACGAGCAGTACTTC
NA	15	NA	TRBV2	TRBJ2-1	CASSERTGGYNEQFF	TGTGCCAGCAGTGAGCGGACTGGGGGTTACAATGAGCAGTTCTTC
NA	15	NA	TRBV28	TRBJ2-5	CASSSRGTHQETQYF	TGTGCCAGCAGTAGCCGAGGGACACACCAAGAGACCCAGTACTTC
NA	15	many	TRBV11-2	TRBJ2-3	CASSITATSTDTQYF	TGTGCCAGCAGCATTACCGCCACTAGTACAGATACGCAGTATTTT
TRBD1	13	many	TRBV29-1	TRBJ1-5	CSVGAGGRQPQHF	TGCAGCGTTGGGGCAGGGGGCCGTCAGCCCCAGCATTTT
TRBD2	17	few	TRBV5-1	TRBJ2-3	CASTMGPGGPSTDTQYF	TGCGCCAGCACGATGGGCCCGGGGGGGCCGAGCACAGATACGCAGTATTTT
TRBD2	13	NA	TRBV20-1	TRBJ2-7	CSARDSAGGKQYF	TGCAGTGCTAGGGACTCGGCGGGAGGGAAGCAGTACTTC
NA	10	NA	TRBV20-1	TRBJ1-1	CSARKYMAFF	TGCAGTGCTAGAAAGTATATGGCTTTCTTT
TRBD2	17	few	TRBV19	TRBJ2-3	CASSTLTSGKSTDTQYF	TGTGCCAGTAGTACCCTGACTAGCGGGAAGAGCACAGATACGCAGTATTTT
NA	15	few	TRBV7-3	TRBJ2-1	CASSSSSVPYNEQFF	TGTGCCAGCAGCTCCTCTAGCGTCCCCTACAATGAGCAGTTCTTC
NA	13	many	TRBV28	TRBJ2-7	CASSNLGSYEQYF	TGTGCCAGCAGCAACCTTGGTTCCTACGAGCAGTACTTC
NA	16	many	TRBV5-1	TRBJ1-1	CASSLGQGWSNTEAFF	TGCGCCAGCAGCTTGGGTCAGGGTTGGTCGAACACTGAAGCTTTCTTT
TRBD1	14	few	TRBV6-1	TRBJ2-3	CASSTGDRGYTQYF	TGTGCCAGCAGCACGGGGGACAGGGGGTACACGCAGTATTTT
NA	15	few	TRBV19	TRBJ2-1	CASSIGGRGYHEQFF	TGTGCCAGTAGTATAGGAGGCAGGGGATATCATGAGCAGTTCTTC
TRBD1	17	NA	TRBV7-9	TRBJ1-5	CASSYASGTGGSQPQHF	TGTGCCAGCAGCTACGCATCCGGGACAGGGGGTTCTCAGCCCCAGCATTTT
NA	14	many	TRBV4-1	TRBJ1-6	CASSQVGPNSPLHF	TGCGCCAGCAGCCAAGTTGGCCCTAATTCACCCCTCCACTTT
TRBD2	17	NA	TRBV4-1	TRBJ2-3	CASSRGLAGGGTDTQYF	TGCGCCAGCAGCCGGGGACTAGCGGGGGGAGGCACAGATACGCAGTATTTT
TRBD2	15	few	TRBV6-1	TRBJ2-5	CASRNSGGPQETQYF	TGTGCCAGCAGGAATAGCGGGGGGCCCCAAGAGACCCAGTACTTC
NA	15	many	TRBV20-1	TRBJ2-3	CSAAGPHLVSDTQYF	TGCAGTGCAGCCGGGCCTCACTTGGTCTCAGATACGCAGTATTTT
TRBD2	17	NA	TRBV11-2	TRBJ2-3	CASSLVALSGGAHTQYF	TGTGCCAGCAGCTTAGTGGCCCTTAGCGGGGGGGCCCATACGCAGTATTTT
NA	11	many	TRBV29-1	TRBJ2-3	CSVIVTDTQYF	TGCAGCGTGATAGTCACAGATACGCAGTATTTT
NA	15	few	TRBV27	TRBJ2-7	CASSFYEGRSYEQYF	TGTGCCAGCAGTTTTTATGAGGGCCGAAGCTACGAGCAGTACTTC